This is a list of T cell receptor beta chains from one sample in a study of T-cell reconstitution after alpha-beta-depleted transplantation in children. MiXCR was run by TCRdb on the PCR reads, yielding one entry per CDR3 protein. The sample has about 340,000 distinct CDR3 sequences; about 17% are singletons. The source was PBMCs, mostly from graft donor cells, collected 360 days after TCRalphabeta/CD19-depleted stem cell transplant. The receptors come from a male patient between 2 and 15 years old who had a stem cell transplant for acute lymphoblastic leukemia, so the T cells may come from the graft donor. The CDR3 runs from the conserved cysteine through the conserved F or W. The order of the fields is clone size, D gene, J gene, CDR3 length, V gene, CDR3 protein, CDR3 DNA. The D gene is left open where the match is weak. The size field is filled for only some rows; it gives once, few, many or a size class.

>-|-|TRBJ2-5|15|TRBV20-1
CSARGAFSAQETQYF
TGCAGTGCTAGAGGGGCCTTTAGCGCCCAAGAGACCCAGTACTTC
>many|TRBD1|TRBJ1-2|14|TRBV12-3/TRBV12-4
CASSLGTGSNGYTF
TGTGCCAGCAGTTTAGGGACAGGGTCGAATGGCTACACCTTC
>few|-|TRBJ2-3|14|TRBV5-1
CASRVGGDHGTQYF
TGCGCCAGCCGAGTCGGAGGGGACCACGGTACGCAGTATTTT
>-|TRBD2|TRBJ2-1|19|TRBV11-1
CASSTSPLSAGGAYNEQFF
TGTGCCAGCAGCACTAGCCCTTTATCAGCGGGAGGCGCCTACAATGAGCAGTTCTTC
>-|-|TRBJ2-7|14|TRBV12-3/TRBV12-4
CASSKAGRTYEQYF
TGTGCCAGCAGCAAAGCGGGCCGCACCTACGAGCAGTACTTC
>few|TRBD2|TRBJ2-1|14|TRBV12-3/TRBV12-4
CASTLAGDENEQFF
TGTGCCAGCACTTTAGCGGGAGATGAAAATGAGCAGTTCTTC
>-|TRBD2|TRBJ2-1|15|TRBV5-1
CASSWGLAGANEQFF
TGCGCCAGCAGCTGGGGACTAGCGGGAGCTAATGAGCAGTTCTTC
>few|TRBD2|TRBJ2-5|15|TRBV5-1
CASSLGGRNAETQYF
TGCGCCAGCAGCTTGGGCGGGAGGAACGCGGAGACCCAGTACTTC
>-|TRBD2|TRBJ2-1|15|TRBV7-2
CASSFSRELYNEQFF
TGTGCCAGCAGCTTTTCGCGGGAGCTGTACAATGAGCAGTTCTTC
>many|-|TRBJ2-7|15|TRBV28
CASSPLLGGDYEQYF
TGTGCCAGCAGTCCCCTACTAGGTGGAGACTACGAGCAGTACTTC
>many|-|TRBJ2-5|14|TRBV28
CASSLSFNQETQYF
TGTGCCAGCAGTTTGTCCTTTAACCAAGAGACCCAGTACTTC
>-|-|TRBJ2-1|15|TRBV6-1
CASRPQGASYNEQFF
TGTGCCAGCAGACCTCAGGGCGCTTCCTACAATGAGCAGTTCTTC
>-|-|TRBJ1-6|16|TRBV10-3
CGISGYRLSYNSPLHF
TGTGGCATCAGTGGTTACAGACTTTCCTATAATTCACCCCTCCACTTT
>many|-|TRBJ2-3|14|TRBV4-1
CASSPFGGTDTQYF
TGCGCCAGCAGCCCATTCGGTGGAACAGATACGCAGTATTTT
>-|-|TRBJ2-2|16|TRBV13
CASSPGGSGYTGELFF
TGTGCCAGCAGCCCCGGAGGTAGCGGATACACCGGGGAGCTGTTTTTT
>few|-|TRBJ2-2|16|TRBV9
CASSVAPPTGTGELFF
TGTGCCAGCAGCGTAGCCCCCCCTACAGGCACCGGGGAGCTGTTTTTT
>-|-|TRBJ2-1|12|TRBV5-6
CASSLERGQQFF
TGTGCCAGCAGCTTGGAGAGGGGTCAGCAGTTCTTC
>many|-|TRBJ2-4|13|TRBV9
CASSVGAKNIQYF
TGTGCCAGCAGCGTAGGGGCCAAAAACATTCAGTACTTC
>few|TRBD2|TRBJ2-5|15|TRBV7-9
CASSIRLAGQETQYF
TGTGCCAGCAGCATTAGGCTAGCGGGACAAGAGACCCAGTACTTC
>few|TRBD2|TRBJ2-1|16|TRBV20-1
CSVHGLAGVTYNEQFF
TGCAGTGTACACGGCCTAGCGGGAGTAACCTACAATGAGCAGTTCTTC
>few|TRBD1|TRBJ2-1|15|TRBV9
CASSVGQGYYNEQFF
TGTGCCAGCAGCGTAGGACAGGGCTACTACAATGAGCAGTTCTTC
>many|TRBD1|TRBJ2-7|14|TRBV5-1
CASSLAGTGDEQYF
TGCGCCAGCAGCTTGGCCGGGACAGGGGACGAGCAGTACTTC
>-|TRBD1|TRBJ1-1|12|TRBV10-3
CAISESSGGAFF
TGTGCCATCAGTGAGTCGTCAGGGGGAGCTTTCTTT
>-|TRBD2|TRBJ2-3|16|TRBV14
CASSLLLAGAPDTQYF
TGTGCCAGCAGCCTCTTACTAGCGGGAGCCCCAGATACGCAGTATTTT
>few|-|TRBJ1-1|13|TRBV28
CANTQGPYSEAFF
TGTGCCAACACACAGGGCCCCTACTCTGAAGCTTTCTTT
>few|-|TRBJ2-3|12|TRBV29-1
CSGSESTDTQYF
TGCAGCGGCTCAGAATCCACAGATACGCAGTATTTT
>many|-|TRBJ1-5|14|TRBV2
CASSRTAYNQPQHF
TGTGCCAGCAGTCGGACAGCCTACAATCAGCCCCAGCATTTT
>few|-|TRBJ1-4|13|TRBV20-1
CSARRALMKSLFF
TGCAGTGCTAGGAGAGCCCTAATGAAAAGTCTGTTTTTT
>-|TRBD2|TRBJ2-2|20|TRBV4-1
CASSQVGAGGPQKNTGELFF
TGCGCCAGCAGCCAAGTAGGAGCGGGAGGGCCTCAAAAGAACACCGGGGAGCTGTTTTTT
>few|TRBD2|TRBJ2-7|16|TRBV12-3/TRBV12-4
CASTRGGSPSSYEQYF
TGTGCCAGCACCCGGGGGGGGAGCCCCAGCTCCTACGAGCAGTACTTC
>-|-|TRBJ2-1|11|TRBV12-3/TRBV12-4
CASSGSGEQFF
TGTGCCAGCAGTGGAAGCGGGGAGCAGTTCTTC
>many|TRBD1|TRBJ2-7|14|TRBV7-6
CASSYSRGHDEQYF
TGTGCCAGCAGCTACTCCAGGGGGCATGACGAGCAGTACTTC
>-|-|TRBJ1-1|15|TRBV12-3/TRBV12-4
CASSKTGLPGTEAFF
TGTGCCAGCAGTAAAACCGGACTCCCAGGCACTGAAGCTTTCTTT
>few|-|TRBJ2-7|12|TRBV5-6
CASSFERNEQYF
TGTGCCAGCAGCTTTGAAAGGAACGAGCAGTACTTC
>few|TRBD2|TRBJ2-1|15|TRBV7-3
CASSPQLAGETGQFF
TGTGCCAGCAGCCCCCAACTAGCGGGAGAAACCGGGCAGTTCTTC
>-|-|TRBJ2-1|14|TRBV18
CASSLPNSYNEQFF
TGTGCCAGCTCACTACCAAATTCCTACAATGAGCAGTTCTTC
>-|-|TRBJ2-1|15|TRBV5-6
CASSWGGSFYNEQFF
TGTGCCAGCAGCTGGGGGGGCTCCTTCTACAATGAGCAGTTCTTC
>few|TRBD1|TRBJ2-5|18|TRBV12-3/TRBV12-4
CASSFGLGQALEGETQYF
TGTGCCAGCAGTTTTGGACTGGGACAGGCTCTGGAAGGAGAGACCCAGTACTTC
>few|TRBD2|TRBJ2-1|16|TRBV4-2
CASSQEEREGYNEQFF
TGTGCCAGCAGCCAAGAGGAGCGGGAGGGTTACAATGAGCAGTTCTTC
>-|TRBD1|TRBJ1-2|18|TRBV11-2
CASSSSPTWDRGGYGYTF
TGTGCCAGCAGCTCGTCACCTACTTGGGACAGGGGGGGCTATGGCTACACCTTC
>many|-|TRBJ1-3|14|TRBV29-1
CSVSGRGYGNTIYF
TGCAGCGTTAGCGGCAGGGGATATGGAAACACCATATATTTT
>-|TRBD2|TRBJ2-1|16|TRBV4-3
CASSQDWLAGGNEQFF
TGCGCCAGCAGCCAAGATTGGCTAGCGGGAGGGAATGAGCAGTTCTTC
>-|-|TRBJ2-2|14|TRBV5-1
CASSLAAVTGELFF
TGCGCCAGCAGCTTGGCCGCTGTCACCGGGGAGCTGTTTTTT
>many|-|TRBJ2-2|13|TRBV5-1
CASKTANTGELFF
TGCGCCAGCAAGACGGCAAACACCGGGGAGCTGTTTTTT
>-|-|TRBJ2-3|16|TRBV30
CAWSIWASWSTDTQYF
TGTGCCTGGAGTATTTGGGCTAGCTGGAGCACAGATACGCAGTATTTT
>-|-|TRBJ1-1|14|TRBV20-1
CSARRPDIHTEAFF
TGCAGTGCGCGCCGTCCCGACATCCACACTGAAGCTTTCTTT
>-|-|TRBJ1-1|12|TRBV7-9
CASSVGHSEAFF
TGTGCCAGCAGCGTAGGACATTCTGAAGCTTTCTTT
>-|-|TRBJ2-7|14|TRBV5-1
CASSDKRDTYEQYF
TGCGCCAGCAGCGACAAGCGGGACACCTACGAGCAGTACTTC
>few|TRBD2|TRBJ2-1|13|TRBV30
CAWTSGIYNEQFF
TGTGCCTGGACCAGCGGGATTTACAATGAGCAGTTCTTC
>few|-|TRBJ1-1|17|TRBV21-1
CASSKGKTGPMNTEAFF
TGTGCCAGCAGCAAAGGAAAGACAGGCCCCATGAACACTGAAGCTTTCTTT
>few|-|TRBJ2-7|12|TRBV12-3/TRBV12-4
CASSPQVTEQYF
TGTGCCAGCAGCCCACAGGTTACAGAGCAGTACTTC
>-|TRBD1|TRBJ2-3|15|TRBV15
CATSTQQGSTDTQYF
TGTGCCACCAGCACCCAACAGGGGAGCACAGATACGCAGTATTTT
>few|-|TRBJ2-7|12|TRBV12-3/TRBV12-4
CASSSVHYEQYF
TGTGCCAGCAGTTCGGTTCACTACGAGCAGTACTTC
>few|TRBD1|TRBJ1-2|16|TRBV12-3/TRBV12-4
CASSFLRDRGDYGYTF
TGTGCCAGCAGTTTCCTCCGGGACAGGGGGGACTATGGCTACACCTTC
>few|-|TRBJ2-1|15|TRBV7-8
CASSLGSGAMYEQFF
TGTGCCAGCAGCTTAGGTTCTGGTGCAATGTATGAGCAGTTCTTC
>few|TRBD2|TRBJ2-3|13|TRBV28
CASSLLPSGAQYF
TGTGCCAGCAGTTTATTGCCTAGCGGGGCGCAGTATTTT